This T cell receptor beta chain came from a study of cytomegalovirus exposure and HLA in healthy donors. General observations from the study: Researchers counted around 160 TCR beta chains as cytomegalovirus-associated. Links to common viral pathogens appeared, in a later analysis, for several of the most significant clusters.

Unmatched junction bases numbered 13, after V lost 7 bases and J lost 2 bases. The CDR3 length is 18 residues. Looked up from germline, CDR1 is SNHLY and CDR2 is FYNNEI. A word on this clone: Its antigen is unidentified.

It was with 60 Vbeta and 13 Jbeta primers that the PCR ran. Here immunoSEQ multiplex PCR was the method, and the copy in TCRdb shows in-frame clones only, minus some. The table has some 120,000 clones, 74% seen once; the top ten hold approximately 3.9%. The chain has TRBV2 and TRBJ2-2; TRBD1 matches 10 bases. Sample: PBMCs. The clonotype was recovered from a man aged 35 to 55 in good health and CMV-seropositive. The CDR3 DNA sequence: TGTGCCAGCACTTACCCCCGGGACAGGGGTCTAAACACCGGGGAGCTGTTTTTT. This codes for CASTYPRDRGLNTGELFF.